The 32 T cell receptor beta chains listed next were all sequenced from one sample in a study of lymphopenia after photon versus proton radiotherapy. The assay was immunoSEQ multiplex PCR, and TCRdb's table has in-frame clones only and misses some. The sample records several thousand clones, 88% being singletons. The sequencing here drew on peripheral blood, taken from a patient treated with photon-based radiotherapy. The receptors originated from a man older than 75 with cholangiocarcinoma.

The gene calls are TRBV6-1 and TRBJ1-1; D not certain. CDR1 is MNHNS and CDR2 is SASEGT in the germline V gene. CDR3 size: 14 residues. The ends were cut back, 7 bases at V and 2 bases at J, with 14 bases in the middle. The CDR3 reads CASKGGLINTEAFF. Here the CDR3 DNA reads TGTGCCAGCAAGGGAGGCCTTATAAACACTGAAGCTTTCTTT.

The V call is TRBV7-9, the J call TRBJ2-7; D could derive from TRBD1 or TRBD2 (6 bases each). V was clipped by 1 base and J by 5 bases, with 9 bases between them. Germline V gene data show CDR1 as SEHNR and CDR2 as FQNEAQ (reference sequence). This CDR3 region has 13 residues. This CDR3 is CASSLEGGDEQYF. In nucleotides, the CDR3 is TGTGCCAGCAGCTTAGAGGGGGGCGACGAGCAGTACTTC.

The CDR3 region has the DNA TGTGCCAGCAGCTTAGCTGTAGGACAAACCTACGAGCAGTACTTC. Amino acids: CASSLAVGQTYEQYF. V and J are TRBV11-1 and TRBJ2-7; D perhaps matches TRBD1 (5 bases). With 0 bases removed from V and 2 bases from J, the gap between germline ends came to 11 bases. Germline assignment: CDR1 SGHAT and CDR2 FQDESV (reference sequence). The CDR3 extends over 15 amino acids.

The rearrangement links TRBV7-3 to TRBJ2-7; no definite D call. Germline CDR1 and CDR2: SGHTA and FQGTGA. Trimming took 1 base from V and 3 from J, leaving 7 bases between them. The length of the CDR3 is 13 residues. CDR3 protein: CASSLSPNYEQYF. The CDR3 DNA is TGTGCCAGCAGCTTAAGTCCTAACTACGAGCAGTACTTC.

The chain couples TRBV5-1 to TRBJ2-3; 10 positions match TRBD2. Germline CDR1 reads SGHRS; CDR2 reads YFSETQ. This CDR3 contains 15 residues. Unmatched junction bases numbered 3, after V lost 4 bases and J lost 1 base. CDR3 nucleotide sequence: TGCGCCAGCAGCCCTACTAGCGGGGGCACAGATACGCAGTATTTT. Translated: CASSPTSGGTDTQYF.

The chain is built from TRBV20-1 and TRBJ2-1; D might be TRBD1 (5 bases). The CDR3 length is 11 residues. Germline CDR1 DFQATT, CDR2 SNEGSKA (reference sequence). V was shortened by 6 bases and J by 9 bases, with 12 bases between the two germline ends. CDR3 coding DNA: TGCAGTGCGAGCCCCAGGGTTGAGCAGTTCTTC. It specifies CSASPRVEQFF.

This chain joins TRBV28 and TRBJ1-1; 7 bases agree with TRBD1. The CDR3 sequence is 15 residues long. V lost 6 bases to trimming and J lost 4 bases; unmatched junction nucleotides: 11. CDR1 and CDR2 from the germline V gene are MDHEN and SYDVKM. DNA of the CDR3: TGTGCCAGCAGCCGAGACAGGGAGGCAGGCACTGAAGCTTTCTTT. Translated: CASSRDREAGTEAFF.

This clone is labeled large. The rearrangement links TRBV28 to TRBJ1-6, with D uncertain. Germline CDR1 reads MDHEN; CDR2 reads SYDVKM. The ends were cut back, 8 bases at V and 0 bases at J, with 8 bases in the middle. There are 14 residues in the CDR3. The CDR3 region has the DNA TGTGCCAGCTGCGGGAGCTCCTATAATTCACCCCTCCACTTT. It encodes CASCGSSYNSPLHF.

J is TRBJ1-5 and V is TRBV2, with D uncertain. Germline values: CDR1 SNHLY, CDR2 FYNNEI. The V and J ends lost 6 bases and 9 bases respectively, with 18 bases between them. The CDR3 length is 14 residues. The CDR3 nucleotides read TGTGCCAGCAGCGAGGGCCAAAATGAAGGGCCCCAGCATTTT. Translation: CASSEGQNEGPQHF.

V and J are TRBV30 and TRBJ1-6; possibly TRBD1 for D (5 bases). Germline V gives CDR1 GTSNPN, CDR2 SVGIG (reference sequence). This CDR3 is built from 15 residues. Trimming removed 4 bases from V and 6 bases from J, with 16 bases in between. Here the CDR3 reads CAWKIAGWSNSPLHF. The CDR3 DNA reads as TGTGCCTGGAAAATAGCAGGGTGGAGTAATTCACCCCTCCACTTT.

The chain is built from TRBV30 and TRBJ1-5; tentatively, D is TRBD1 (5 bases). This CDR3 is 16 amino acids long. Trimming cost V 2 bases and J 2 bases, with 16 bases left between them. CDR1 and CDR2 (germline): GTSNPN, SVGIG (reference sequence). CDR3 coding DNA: TGTGCCTGGAGTTTCTCCGGGACGGATCGCAATCAGCCCCAGCATTTT. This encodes CAWSFSGTDRNQPQHF.

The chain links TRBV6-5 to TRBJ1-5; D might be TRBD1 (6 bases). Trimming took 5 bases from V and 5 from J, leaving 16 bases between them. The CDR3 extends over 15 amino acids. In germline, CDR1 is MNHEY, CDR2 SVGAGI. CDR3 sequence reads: CASSRTGKGDQPQHF. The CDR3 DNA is TGTGCCAGCAGTAGAACAGGGAAGGGGGATCAGCCCCAGCATTTT.

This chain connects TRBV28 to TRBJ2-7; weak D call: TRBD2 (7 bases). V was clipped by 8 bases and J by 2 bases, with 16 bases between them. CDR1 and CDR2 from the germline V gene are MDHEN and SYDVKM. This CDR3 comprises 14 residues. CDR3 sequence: CASRRGAGTYEQYF. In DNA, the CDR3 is TGTGCCAGCCGCCGGGGGGCCGGGACCTACGAGCAGTACTTC.

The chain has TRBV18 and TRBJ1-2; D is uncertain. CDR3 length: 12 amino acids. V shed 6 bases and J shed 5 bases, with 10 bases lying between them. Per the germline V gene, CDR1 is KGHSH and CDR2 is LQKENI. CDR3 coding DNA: TGTGCCAGCTCTGCAGGAATTTATGGCTACACCTTC. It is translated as CASSAGIYGYTF.

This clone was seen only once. The CDR3 protein is CASSYVGQGSPLHF. The CDR3 nucleotides read TGTGCCAGCAGTTACGTTGGACAGGGTTCACCCCTCCACTTT. The rearrangement links TRBV6-6 to TRBJ1-6; 8 bases are a match to TRBD1. The J segment lost 9 bases and the V segment lost 2 bases, leaving 3 bases of the junction unmatched. Germline V lookup: CDR1 MNHNY, CDR2 SVGAGI (reference sequence). The CDR3 is 14 residues long.

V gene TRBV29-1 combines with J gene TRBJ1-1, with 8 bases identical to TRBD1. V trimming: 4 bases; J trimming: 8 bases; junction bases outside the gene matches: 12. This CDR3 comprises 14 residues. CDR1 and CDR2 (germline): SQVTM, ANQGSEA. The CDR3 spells CSVVAAPGQEEAFF. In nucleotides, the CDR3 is TGCAGCGTTGTGGCAGCTCCGGGACAGGAGGAAGCTTTCTTT.

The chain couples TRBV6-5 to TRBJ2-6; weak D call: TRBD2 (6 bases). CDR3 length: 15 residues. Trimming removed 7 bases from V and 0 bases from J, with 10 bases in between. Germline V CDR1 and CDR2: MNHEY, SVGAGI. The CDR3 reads CASIGLSSGANVLTF. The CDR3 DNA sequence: TGTGCCAGCATCGGACTATCCTCTGGGGCCAACGTCCTGACTTTC.

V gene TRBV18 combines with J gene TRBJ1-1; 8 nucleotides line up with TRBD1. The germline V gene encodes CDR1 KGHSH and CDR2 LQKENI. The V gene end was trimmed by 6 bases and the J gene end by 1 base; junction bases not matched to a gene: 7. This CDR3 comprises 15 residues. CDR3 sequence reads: CASSPLGQGNTEAFF. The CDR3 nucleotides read TGTGCCAGCTCTCCTCTAGGACAGGGGAACACTGAAGCTTTCTTT.

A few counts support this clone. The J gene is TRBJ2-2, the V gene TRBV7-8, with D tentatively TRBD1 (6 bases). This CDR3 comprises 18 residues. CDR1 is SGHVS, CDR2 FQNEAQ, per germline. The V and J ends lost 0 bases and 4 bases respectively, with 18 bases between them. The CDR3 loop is CASSLAAPSGVGTGELFF. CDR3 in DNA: TGTGCCAGCAGCTTAGCGGCTCCCTCAGGGGTCGGCACCGGGGAGCTGTTTTTT. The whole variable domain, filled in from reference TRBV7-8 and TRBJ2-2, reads GAGVSQSPRYKVAKRGQDVALRCDPISGHVSLFWYQQALGQGPEFLTYFQNEAQLDKSGLPSDRFFAERPEGSVSTLKIQRTQQEDSAVYLCASSLAAPSGVGTGELFFGEGSRLTVL.

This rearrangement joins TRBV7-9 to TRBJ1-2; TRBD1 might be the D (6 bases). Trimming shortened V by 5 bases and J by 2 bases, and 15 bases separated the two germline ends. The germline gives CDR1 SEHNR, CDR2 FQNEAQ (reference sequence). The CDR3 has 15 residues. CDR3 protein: CASSPPGGPNYGYTF. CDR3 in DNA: TGTGCCAGCAGCCCTCCGGGGGGGCCCAACTATGGCTACACCTTC.

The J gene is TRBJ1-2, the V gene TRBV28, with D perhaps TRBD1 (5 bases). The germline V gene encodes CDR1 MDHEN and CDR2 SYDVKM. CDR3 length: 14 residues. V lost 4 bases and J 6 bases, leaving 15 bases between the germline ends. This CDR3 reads CASSWGLPRDGYTF. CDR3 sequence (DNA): TGTGCCAGCAGTTGGGGACTCCCACGGGATGGCTACACCTTC.

This CDR3 is CASKGTGEGDTQYF. As DNA, the CDR3 is TGCGCCAGCAAGGGGACAGGGGAGGGAGATACGCAGTATTTT. V usage is TRBV5-1 and J usage is TRBJ2-3; 10 nucleotides agree with TRBD1. The length of the CDR3 is 14 residues. Germline loops: CDR1 SGHRS, CDR2 YFSETQ. V shed 6 bases and J 5 bases; nucleotides not matched to a gene: 6.

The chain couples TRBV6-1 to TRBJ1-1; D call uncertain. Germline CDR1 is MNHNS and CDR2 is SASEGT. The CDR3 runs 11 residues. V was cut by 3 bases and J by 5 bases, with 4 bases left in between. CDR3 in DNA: TGTGCCAGCAGTGACCTAACTGAAGCTTTCTTT. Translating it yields CASSDLTEAFF.

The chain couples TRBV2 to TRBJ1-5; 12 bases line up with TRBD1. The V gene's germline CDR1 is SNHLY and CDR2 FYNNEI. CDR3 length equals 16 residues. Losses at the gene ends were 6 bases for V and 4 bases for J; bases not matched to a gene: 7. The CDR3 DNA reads TGTGCCAGCAGGAACCGGGACAGGGGGCGAAATCAGCCCCAGCATTTT. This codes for CASRNRDRGRNQPQHF. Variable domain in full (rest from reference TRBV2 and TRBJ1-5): EPEVTQTPSHQVTQMGQEVILRCVPISNHLYFYWYRQILGQKVEFLVSFYNNEISEKSEIFDDQFSVERPDGSNFTLKIRSTKLEDSAMYFCASRNRDRGRNQPQHFGDGTRLSIL.

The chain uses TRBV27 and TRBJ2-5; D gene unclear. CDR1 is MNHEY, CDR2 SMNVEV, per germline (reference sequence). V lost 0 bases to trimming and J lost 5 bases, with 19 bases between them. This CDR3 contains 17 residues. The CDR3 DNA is TGTGCCAGCAGTTTATCCCCTTTGGGCAGGAACCGGGAGACCCAGTACTTC. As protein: CASSLSPLGRNRETQYF.

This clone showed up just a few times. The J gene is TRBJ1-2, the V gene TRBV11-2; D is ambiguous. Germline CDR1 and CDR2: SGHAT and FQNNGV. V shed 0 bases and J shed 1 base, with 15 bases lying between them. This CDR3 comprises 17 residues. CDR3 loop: CASSLDPADTINYGYTF. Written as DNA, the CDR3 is TGTGCCAGCAGCTTAGATCCCGCAGATACGATTAACTATGGCTACACCTTC.

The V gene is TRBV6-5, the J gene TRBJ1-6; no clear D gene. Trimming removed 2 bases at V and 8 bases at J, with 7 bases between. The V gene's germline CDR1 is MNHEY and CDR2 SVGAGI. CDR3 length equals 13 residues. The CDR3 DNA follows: TGTGCCAGCAGTTACAAAGACGATTCACCCCTCCACTTT. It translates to CASSYKDDSPLHF.

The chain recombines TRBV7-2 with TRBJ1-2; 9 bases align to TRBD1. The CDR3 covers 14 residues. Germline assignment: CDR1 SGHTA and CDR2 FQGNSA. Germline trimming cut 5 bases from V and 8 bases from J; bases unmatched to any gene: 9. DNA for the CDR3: TGTGCCAGCAGCGTGGAACAGGGGGCCCGGGGCTACACCTTC. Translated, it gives CASSVEQGARGYTF.

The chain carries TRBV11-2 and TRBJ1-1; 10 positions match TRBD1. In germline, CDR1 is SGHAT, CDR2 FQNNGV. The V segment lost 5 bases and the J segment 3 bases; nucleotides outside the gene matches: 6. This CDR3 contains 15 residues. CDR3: CASSPGQGIDTEAFF. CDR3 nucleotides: TGTGCCAGCAGCCCGGGACAGGGGATAGACACTGAAGCTTTCTTT.

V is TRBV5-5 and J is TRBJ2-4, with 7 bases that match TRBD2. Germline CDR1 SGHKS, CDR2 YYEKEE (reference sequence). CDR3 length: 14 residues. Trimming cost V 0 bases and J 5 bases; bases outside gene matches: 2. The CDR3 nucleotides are TGTGCCAGCAGCTTGGTGGGAGGGGAAAACATTCAGTACTTC. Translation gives CASSLVGGENIQYF. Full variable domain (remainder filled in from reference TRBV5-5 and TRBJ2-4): DAGVTQSPTHLIKTRGQQVTLRCSPISGHKSVSWYQQVLGQGPQFIFQYYEKEERGRGNFPDRFSARQFPNYSSELNVNALLLGDSALYLCASSLVGGENIQYFGAGTRLSVL.

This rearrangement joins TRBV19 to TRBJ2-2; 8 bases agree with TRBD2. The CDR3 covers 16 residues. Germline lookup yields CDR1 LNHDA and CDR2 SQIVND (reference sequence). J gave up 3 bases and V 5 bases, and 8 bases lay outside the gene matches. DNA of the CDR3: TGTGCCAGTAGTTGGGCACTAGCGGCGTACACCGGGGAGCTGTTTTTT. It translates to CASSWALAAYTGELFF.

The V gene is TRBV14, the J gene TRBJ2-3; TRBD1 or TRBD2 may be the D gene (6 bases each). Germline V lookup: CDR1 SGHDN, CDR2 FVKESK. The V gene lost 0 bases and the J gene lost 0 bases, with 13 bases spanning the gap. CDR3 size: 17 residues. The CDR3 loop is CASSQDLGGTSTDTQYF. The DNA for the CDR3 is TGTGCCAGCAGCCAAGATCTAGGGGGGACTAGCACAGATACGCAGTATTTT.